Below are 29 T cell receptor beta chains sequenced from a single sample in a study of blood T cell repertoires in COVID-19. Assay: immunoSEQ multiplex PCR; the TCRdb copy retains only in-frame clones and omits some. The repertoire has 45,000 to 60,000 clones, more than 80% of them found once; the top ten carry around 17%. Sequencing was carried out using peripheral blood. These receptors were collected from a human donor in a cohort sampled during active COVID-19.

V is TRBV5-1 and J is TRBJ2-1; D perhaps matches TRBD2 (6 bases). This CDR3 contains 15 residues. Germline V gene sequence: CDR1 SGHRS, CDR2 YFSETQ. With 4 bases removed from V and 7 bases from J, the gap between germline ends came to 18 bases. The CDR3 sequence is CASSLRPGLINEQFF. DNA for the CDR3: TGCGCCAGCAGCCTCCGCCCGGGACTGATAAATGAGCAGTTCTTC.

The table lists this clone with a few counts. The CDR3 protein is CASSLALGLYSPGELFF. CDR3 nucleotide sequence: TGTGCCAGCAGCTTAGCGCTGGGACTCTACAGCCCCGGGGAGCTGTTTTTT. This rearrangement joins TRBV7-2 to TRBJ2-2; perhaps TRBD2 as D (6 bases). The CDR3 is 17 amino acids. Trimming took 0 bases from V and 6 from J, leaving 17 bases between them. Germline V lookup: CDR1 SGHTA, CDR2 FQGNSA.

The rearrangement uses TRBV19 and TRBJ1-2; the D gene is possibly TRBD1 (6 bases). This CDR3 is 18 amino acids long. CDR1 LNHDA and CDR2 SQIVND come from the germline V gene (reference sequence). Trimming stripped 4 bases from V and 4 bases from J, with 25 bases between. The CDR3 nucleotides read TGTGCCAGTAGTAGGTCACAGGGAACGAGCATCGACCGCTATGGCTACACCTTC. Protein sequence: CASSRSQGTSIDRYGYTF.

The chain links TRBV27 to TRBJ2-3; TRBD2 agrees at 13 bases. CDR1 MNHEY and CDR2 SMNVEV come from the germline V gene (reference sequence). The CDR3 runs 16 residues. The V and J ends lost 0 bases and 6 bases, in that order; junction bases with no gene match: 3. CDR3 residues: CASSLSGLAGVDTQYF. Written as DNA, the CDR3 is TGTGCCAGCAGTTTATCTGGACTAGCGGGAGTGGATACGCAGTATTTT.

The chain is built from TRBV14 and TRBJ2-1; 9 bases line up with TRBD2. Trimming took 4 bases from V and 4 from J; bases not matched to a gene: 2. CDR3 length equals 14 residues. From germline, CDR1 is SGHDN and CDR2 FVKESK. CDR3 residues: CASSRSGGYNEQFF. In nucleotides, the CDR3 is TGTGCCAGCAGCCGTAGCGGGGGTTACAATGAGCAGTTCTTC. The entire variable domain, with the rest obtained from reference TRBV14 and TRBJ2-1, is as follows: EAGVTQFPSHSVIEKGQTVTLRCDPISGHDNLYWYRRVMGKEIKFLLHFVKESKQDESGMPNNRFLAERTGGTYSTLKVQPAELEDSGVYFCASSRSGGYNEQFFGPGTRLTVL.

V usage is TRBV18 and J usage is TRBJ2-7; 7 positions match TRBD1. This CDR3 has 17 amino acids. V shed 1 base, J shed 2 bases, and the junction held 11 bases outside the gene matches. Germline values: CDR1 KGHSH, CDR2 LQKENI. CDR3 in amino acids: CASSPLHRQGWAYEQYF. In nucleotides, the CDR3 is TGTGCCAGCTCACCACTTCATCGACAGGGCTGGGCCTACGAGCAGTACTTC. Looking up the rest from reference TRBV18 and TRBJ2-7 gives the full variable domain: NAGVMQNPRHLVRRRGQEARLRCSPMKGHSHVYWYRQLPEEGLKFMVYLQKENIIDESGMPKERFSAEFPKEGPSILRIQQVVRGDSAAYFCASSPLHRQGWAYEQYFGPGTRLTVT.

This sequence joins TRBV5-1 and TRBJ1-4; a possible D gene is TRBD1 (6 bases). Germline loops: CDR1 SGHRS, CDR2 YFSETQ. V lost 0 bases to trimming and J lost 6 bases, with 12 bases between them. The CDR3 is 15 residues long. CDR3 sequence: CASSLATGIYEKLFF. The CDR3 DNA reads TGCGCCAGCAGCTTGGCCACAGGGATTTATGAAAAACTGTTTTTT.

V is TRBV28 and J is TRBJ1-5; 7 nucleotides align to TRBD1. CDR3 length equals 17 residues. CDR1 is MDHEN, CDR2 SYDVKM, per germline. The V segment lost 6 bases and the J segment 0 bases; nucleotides outside the gene matches: 11. CDR3 sequence reads: CASRPYRGSASNQPQHF. CDR3 nucleotides: TGTGCCAGCAGACCATACAGGGGCTCGGCTAGCAATCAGCCCCAGCATTTT.

This clone was observed once. The chain uses TRBV5-1 and TRBJ2-1; 11 bases fit TRBD1. The CDR3 contains 14 residues. After removal of 7 bases from V and 8 bases from J, the junction contained 8 bases not matched to a gene. The germline gives CDR1 SGHRS, CDR2 YFSETQ. The CDR3 sequence: CASRSGTGGDEQFF. CDR3 coding DNA: TGCGCCAGCCGCTCCGGGACAGGGGGGGATGAGCAGTTCTTC.

The chain links TRBV28 to TRBJ1-4, with D unresolved. CDR3 length: 13 amino acids. Germline V gene sequence: CDR1 MDHEN, CDR2 SYDVKM. Trimming removed 5 bases at V and 7 bases at J, with 11 bases between. The CDR3 bases are TGTGCCAGCAGTCTCGGGGTTCCTGAAAAACTGTTTTTT. This gives the protein CASSLGVPEKLFF. The full variable domain, rest sourced from reference TRBV28 and TRBJ1-4, is DVKVTQSSRYLVKRTGEKVFLECVQDMDHENMFWYRQDPGLGLRLIYFSYDVKMKEKGDIPEGYSVSREKKERFSLILESASTNQTSMYLCASSLGVPEKLFFGSGTQLSVL.

In the case of this clone: This same CDR3 is encoded by further DNA sequences in the sample. The chain joins TRBV18 to TRBJ2-7, with TRBD1 as a possible D gene (6 bases). Per the germline V gene, CDR1 is KGHSH and CDR2 is LQKENI. Trimming stripped 3 bases from V and 4 bases from J, with 7 bases between. The CDR3 length is 12 residues. CDR3 sequence: CASSPGQYEQYF. The DNA for the CDR3 is TGTGCCAGCTCACCCGGACAGTACGAGCAGTACTTC. Full variable domain (missing parts from reference TRBV18 and TRBJ2-7): NAGVMQNPRHLVRRRGQEARLRCSPMKGHSHVYWYRQLPEEGLKFMVYLQKENIIDESGMPKERFSAEFPKEGPSILRIQQVVRGDSAAYFCASSPGQYEQYFGPGTRLTVT.

The chain links TRBV4-1 to TRBJ1-2; D unresolved. Trimming left V 2 bases short and J 3 bases short, with 19 bases between. The CDR3 has 17 residues. The germline V gene encodes CDR1 MGHRA and CDR2 YSYEKL. CDR3 sequence: CASSQPRPRGRDYGYTF. For the CDR3, the DNA is TGCGCCAGCAGCCAACCCCGCCCCCGGGGAAGGGACTATGGCTACACCTTC.

In its sample, this clone was seen once. The genes are TRBV19 and TRBJ1-1; maybe TRBD1 (5 bases). This CDR3 has 13 residues. CDR1 is LNHDA, CDR2 SQIVND, per germline (reference sequence). Deletions cut 7 bases from V and 1 base from J, with 10 bases between. The CDR3, as DNA: TGTGCCAGTAAGCTCGGGGGGAACACTGAAGCTTTCTTT. Its translation: CASKLGGNTEAFF.

The chain recombines TRBV5-1 with TRBJ2-7; the match to TRBD2 covers 7 bases. Losses at the gene ends were 0 bases for V and 2 bases for J; bases not matched to a gene: 5. CDR1 SGHRS and CDR2 YFSETQ come from the germline V gene. The CDR3 is 15 residues long. CDR3 region: CASSLGLAEPYEQYF. DNA of the CDR3: TGCGCCAGCAGCTTGGGTCTAGCGGAACCCTACGAGCAGTACTTC. Looking up the rest from reference TRBV5-1 and TRBJ2-7 gives the full variable domain: KAGVTQTPRYLIKTRGQQVTLSCSPISGHRSVSWYQQTPGQGLQFLFEYFSETQRNKGNFPGRFSGRQFSNSRSEMNVSTLELGDSALYLCASSLGLAEPYEQYFGPGTRLTVT.

CDR3 sequence (DNA): TGCGCCAGCAGCCAGGGGCAAGGGAACACTGAAGCTTTCTTT. It codes for CASSQGQGNTEAFF. This sequence joins TRBV4-1 and TRBJ1-1, with a tentative D call TRBD1 (5 bases). The CDR3 extends over 14 amino acids. Trimming left V 3 bases short and J 1 base short, with 9 bases between. The germline V gene encodes CDR1 MGHRA and CDR2 YSYEKL.

The chain joins TRBV5-1 to TRBJ2-7; D ambiguous. Germline V gene sequence: CDR1 SGHRS, CDR2 YFSETQ. There are 14 residues in the CDR3. The V end was cut by 0 bases, the J end by 1 base, with 8 bases between. CDR3 sequence reads: CASSLVGGSYEQYF. The CDR3 DNA reads TGCGCCAGCAGCTTGGTTGGCGGATCCTACGAGCAGTACTTC. The variable domain in full, completed from reference TRBV5-1 and TRBJ2-7, reads KAGVTQTPRYLIKTRGQQVTLSCSPISGHRSVSWYQQTPGQGLQFLFEYFSETQRNKGNFPGRFSGRQFSNSRSEMNVSTLELGDSALYLCASSLVGGSYEQYFGPGTRLTVT.

The chain is built from TRBV7-6 and TRBJ2-3; TRBD2 is a possible D gene (6 bases). Germline-derived CDR1 and CDR2 are SGHVS and FNYEAQ. The V end lost 0 bases, the J end lost 5 bases, and 18 bases lay between the germline ends. The CDR3 contains 17 residues. The CDR3 nucleotides are TGTGCCAGCAGCTTAGCGGGGGAGCGGGCTCGGGTAGATACGCAGTATTTT. Translated: CASSLAGERARVDTQYF.

The V gene is TRBV6-5, the J gene TRBJ2-2; 10 bases line up with TRBD2. The germline V gene encodes CDR1 MNHEY and CDR2 SVGAGI. V trimming: 4 bases; J trimming: 3 bases; junction bases outside the gene matches: 5. The length of the CDR3 is 16 residues. The CDR3 reads CASSLLAGAYTGELFF. The CDR3 nucleotides read TGTGCCAGCAGTTTGCTAGCGGGGGCCTACACCGGGGAGCTGTTTTTT.

V is TRBV19 and J is TRBJ1-1; D gene unclear. Germline values: CDR1 LNHDA, CDR2 SQIVND (reference sequence). CDR3 length: 13 amino acids. The V end was cut by 5 bases, the J end by 0 bases, with 7 bases between. CDR3 DNA: TGTGCCAGTAGTTCGTTTATGAACACTGAAGCTTTCTTT. Residues: CASSSFMNTEAFF.

The DNA for the CDR3 is TGCGCCAGCAGCCTCGGGACAGACTATTCTCCCTACACCTTC. Its protein is CASSLGTDYSPYTF. This rearrangement joins TRBV5-1 to TRBJ1-2; 7 bases map to TRBD1. The length of the CDR3 is 14 residues. Germline-derived CDR1 and CDR2 are SGHRS and YFSETQ. V shed 4 bases and J 10 bases; nucleotides not matched to a gene: 13.

The chain combines TRBV4-2 with TRBJ2-2; a possible D gene is TRBD1 (5 bases). Germline assignment: CDR1 LGHNA and CDR2 YNFKEQ. Between the trimmed V and J ends, which lost 5 bases and 0 bases, there was a span of 13 bases. The length of the CDR3 is 16 residues. The CDR3 coding sequence is TGTGCCAGCAGCGCCAACACAGGAGCGAACACCGGGGAGCTGTTTTTT. Its protein is CASSANTGANTGELFF.

The J gene is TRBJ1-1, the V gene TRBV25-1, with TRBD1 matching over 8 bases. The CDR3 totals 13 residues. V trimming: 2 bases; J trimming: 8 bases; junction bases outside the gene matches: 4. CDR1 MGHDK and CDR2 SYGVNS come from the germline V gene. The CDR3: CASSENRDREAFF. The CDR3 DNA reads as TGTGCCAGCAGTGAAAACCGGGACAGGGAAGCTTTCTTT.

The rearrangement uses TRBV9 and TRBJ2-5, with a possible D match to TRBD2 (7 bases). CDR1 is SGDLS and CDR2 is YYNGEE in the germline V gene. The CDR3 has 18 amino acids. V dropped 3 bases and J dropped 5 bases, with 26 bases sitting between them. The CDR3 sequence is CASSAGTLGGFGVETQYF. The CDR3, as DNA: TGTGCCAGCAGCGCCGGGACACTCGGGGGGTTTGGGGTCGAGACCCAGTACTTC.

The chain links TRBV9 to TRBJ2-6; D gene unclear. Germline CDR1 SGDLS, CDR2 YYNGEE. V gave up 0 bases and J gave up 0 bases, with 4 bases separating them. This CDR3 has 15 residues. The CDR3 protein is CASSVGLSGANVLTF. CDR3 DNA: TGTGCCAGCAGCGTAGGACTCTCTGGGGCCAACGTCCTGACTTTC.

This chain's CDR3 is CASSRLWSNEQFF. The CDR3, as DNA: TGTGCCAGCAGCCGACTGTGGTCCAATGAGCAGTTCTTC. This chain joins TRBV2 and TRBJ2-1; D is unresolved. The CDR3 is 13 residues long. V was cut by 6 bases and J by 6 bases, with 12 bases left in between. Germline CDR1 is SNHLY and CDR2 is FYNNEI.

This chain connects TRBV5-1 to TRBJ2-2; D perhaps matches TRBD1 (6 bases). V was cut by 2 bases and J by 5 bases, with 10 bases left in between. The CDR3 extends over 14 amino acids. Per the germline V gene, CDR1 is SGHRS and CDR2 is YFSETQ. CDR3 in amino acids: CASSFRRGTGELFF. In DNA form, the CDR3 reads TGCGCCAGCAGCTTTCGTAGGGGGACCGGGGAGCTGTTTTTT.

The chain employs TRBV5-1 and TRBJ1-1, with D unclear. This CDR3 comprises 13 residues. CDR1 and CDR2 from the germline V gene are SGHRS and YFSETQ. With 2 bases removed from V and 5 bases from J, the gap between germline ends came to 10 bases. CDR3 bases: TGCGCCAGCAGCTTAAACGGGAGGACTGAAGCTTTCTTT. It codes for CASSLNGRTEAFF.

The chain is built from TRBV5-1 and TRBJ2-7; a weak D match, TRBD2 (5 bases). The CDR3 is 14 residues long. The germline V gene has CDR1 SGHRS and CDR2 YFSETQ. The V and J ends lost 4 bases and 3 bases respectively, with 14 bases between them. The CDR3, as DNA: TGCGCCAGCAGCATCGGGGATTCCATCTACGAGCAGTACTTC. Translated: CASSIGDSIYEQYF.

V is TRBV6-2 or TRBV6-3 and J is TRBJ2-3; 10 positions match TRBD2. Germline CDR1 reads MNHEY; CDR2 reads SVGEGT. This CDR3 has 19 amino acids. The ends lost 0 bases at V and 0 bases at J; junction bases unmatched: 9. The CDR3 DNA reads as TGTGCCAGCAGTTACTCTAGTAGCGGGAGGATAAAGAGCACAGATACGCAGTATTTT. This encodes CASSYSSSGRIKSTDTQYF.